This TCR beta chain was sequenced for a study of blood T cells in healthy people across ages. The V end lost 3 bases, the J end lost 4 bases, and 18 bases lay between the germline ends. The length of the CDR3 is 16 residues. The authors ran a second PCR of 7 to 11 cycles using a sample-barcoded 5' primer and a J-beta primer mix. Using its own MiXCR run on the 5' RACE reads, TCRdb lists one record per CDR3 protein. The data contain under 700,000 distinct CDR3 sequences, 24% of them seen just once; the ten biggest clones take up roughly 9.4%. These data were also filed under a second study, of T cells of mothers and their children.

Sequenced input: blood. This TCR came from a boy aged 5-17 years in good health. The V and J genes are TRBV12-3 or TRBV12-4 and TRBJ2-5; D is possibly TRBD2 (6 bases). The CDR3, as DNA: TGTGCCAGCAGTTTCGGGCGGGGTAGCGATCGAGAGACCCAGTACTTC. It translates to CASSFGRGSDRETQYF.